This T cell receptor beta chain was recovered during a study of blood T cell repertoires in COVID-19 (dated by TCRdb to the early 2020s). Regarding the research as a whole: Samples covering the acute and convalescent phases of COVID-19 were provided by collaborators in the United States, Italy and Spain. The prospective study material was composed of cDNA or gDNA derived from T cells, B-cell-depleted T cells, or PBMCs. The repertoires were released in a freely available public database intended as a resource for research on the immune response to SARS-CoV-2. Where available, HLA class I and class II types were obtained from metadata supplied by the sample provider rather than from assay-based typing. Subjects who had been exposed to COVID-19, were actively infected with it, or had recovered from it provided the deeply sampled blood TCRbeta repertoires that made up the dataset. Samples were obtained from the ongoing ImmuneRACE study (first 160 participants) and from 950 to 1,500 subjects provided by 6 global collaborators. A de-identified subject ID, COVID-19 status, age in years and sex were almost always included in the sample metadata.

TCRbeta CDR3 regions were amplified from genomic DNA using the immunoSEQ Assay, a bias-controlled multiplex PCR. Regarding the original processing steps: Nucleated cell counts per sample were estimated from amplification of reference gene primers within the assay. To quantify the absolute abundance of each unique TCRbeta CDR3 rearrangement, sequence reads were collapsed and filtered. For each sample, productive Simpson clonality was calculated by taking the square root of Simpson's diversity index across productive rearrangements. TCRdb's version of the immuneACCESS table is confined to in-frame rearrangements and falls short of the full clone set. An unresolved V gene accounts for under half of the shortfall where checked; the remainder is of unknown origin. V, J and clone size derive from that table, while D and trimming were established from the DNA sequence. In all, the sample holds approximately 100,000 clones, and over 75% of those were seen once. The ten top clones hold 20% to 25% of the sample.

What the authors observed across the whole study: How much clinical and demographic metadata was included differed by source and by participant, and the metadata was provided uncurated.

Whole blood was collected in K2EDTA tubes by collaborating institutions according to the institutions' own protocols. For TCRbeta analysis, collaborators shipped samples in one of three forms: frozen whole blood, isolated PBMCs, or DNA extracted from either of those sample types. Concerning this clone itself: This clone's antigen is unknown. Base qualities were left out, and no much larger clone turns up one base away.

Sequencing was carried out using peripheral blood. The TCR sequence derives from a man between 65 and 79 years old with active or convalescent COVID-19.

At the DNA level, the sequence is TGTGCCAGCAGTGACGGACTCCAGATTATTCATGGCTACACCTTC. It is translated as CASSDGLQIIHGYTF. The receptor chain draws on TRBV6-1 and TRBJ1-2, with no D gene named confidently. The germline V gene sets CDR1 to MNHNS and CDR2 to SASEGT. From the cysteine up to the phenylalanine, the CDR3 has a length of 15 residues. The DNA shown is the 45-base CDR3, in frame from base 1. Trimming at the junction amounts to 3 bases on V and 6 bases on J, and the germline ends lie 17 bases apart.